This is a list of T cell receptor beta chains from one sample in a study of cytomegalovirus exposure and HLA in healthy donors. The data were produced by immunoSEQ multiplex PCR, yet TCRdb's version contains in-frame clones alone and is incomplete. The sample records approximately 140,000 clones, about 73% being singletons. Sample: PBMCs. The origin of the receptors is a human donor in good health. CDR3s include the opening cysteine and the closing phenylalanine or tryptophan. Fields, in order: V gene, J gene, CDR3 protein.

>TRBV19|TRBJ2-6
CASSINTGSGANVLTF
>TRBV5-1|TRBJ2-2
CASSSYNGLIGELFF
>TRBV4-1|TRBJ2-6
CASSQWTGSGANVLTF
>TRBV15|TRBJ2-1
CATSRDAAGVLYNEQFF
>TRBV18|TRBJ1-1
CASSQTGTGGTEAFF
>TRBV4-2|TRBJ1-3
CASSLRTGTFGNTIYF
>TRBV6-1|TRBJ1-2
CASSEGWTGYGYTF
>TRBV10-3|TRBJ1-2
CAISDRTVDGYTF
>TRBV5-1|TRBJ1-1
CASSRQTTGVNTEAFF
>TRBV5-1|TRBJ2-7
CASSLGPGQGYEQYF
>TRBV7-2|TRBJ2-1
CASSHSQSGGKNNEQFF
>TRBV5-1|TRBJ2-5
CASSSGGGQETQYF
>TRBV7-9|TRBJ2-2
CASSRGDRGTGELFF
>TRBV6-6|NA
CASSPRGPGDEQYF
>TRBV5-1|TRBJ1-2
CASSPNSQGTRGYTF
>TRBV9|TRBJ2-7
CASSVGSAAGSSEQYF
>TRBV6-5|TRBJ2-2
CASSWWTGSGELFF
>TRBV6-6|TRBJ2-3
CASSYLSGDYTDTQYF
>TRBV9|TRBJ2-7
CASSVAGAPYYEQYF
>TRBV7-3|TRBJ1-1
CASSSYLDTEAFF
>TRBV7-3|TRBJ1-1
CASSSGQGMNTEAFF
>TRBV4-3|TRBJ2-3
CASSHEDRLGDTQYF
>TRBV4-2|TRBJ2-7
CASSLGVGRDRGDEQYF
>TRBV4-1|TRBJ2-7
CASSQLGAGGDEQYF
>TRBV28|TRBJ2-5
CASSLSGRGETQYF
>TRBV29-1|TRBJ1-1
CSARTGGGAEAFF
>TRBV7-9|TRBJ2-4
CASSLGLDSHLAKNIQYF
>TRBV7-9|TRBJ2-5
CASSAGLAETQYF
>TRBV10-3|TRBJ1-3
CAINEGEAVDTIYF
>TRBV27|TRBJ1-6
CASTAKGGNSPLHF
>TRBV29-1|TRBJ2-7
CSVSGGRGSYEQYF
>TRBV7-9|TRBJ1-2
CASSLVGSGDFGYGYTF
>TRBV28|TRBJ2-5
CASSFSVLRGTGGFRGREQYF
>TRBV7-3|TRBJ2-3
CASSFRGGTDTQYF
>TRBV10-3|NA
CAISEFPTYEQYF
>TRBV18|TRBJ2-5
CASSPIRVETQYF
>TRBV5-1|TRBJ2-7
CASSLERSYEQYF
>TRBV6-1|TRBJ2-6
CASSESGYGANVLTF
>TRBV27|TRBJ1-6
CASSVGPGHNSPLHF
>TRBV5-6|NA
CASSLGRGEQYF
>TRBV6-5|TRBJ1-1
CASSYGGGTANTEAFF
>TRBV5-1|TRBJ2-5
CASKLSGTGGPTRTQYF
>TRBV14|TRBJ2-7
CASSQVGGSTGEQYF
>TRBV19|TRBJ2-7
CASSIEGRGAYEQYF
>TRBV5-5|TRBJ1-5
CASSQLGGRVNQPQHF
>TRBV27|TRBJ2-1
CASSSGQGRGNEQFF
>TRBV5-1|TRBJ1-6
CASSLPSDRAGCSYNSPLHF
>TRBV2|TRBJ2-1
CASSGREYGEQFF
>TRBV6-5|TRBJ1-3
CASSANDREGNTIYF
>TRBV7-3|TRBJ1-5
CAGSFPYSLGTFRPRGNQPQHF